The subject of this entry is one TCR beta chain. The antigen is undetermined. The sample comes from a study of cytomegalovirus exposure and HLA in healthy donors. Use of 60 Vbeta and 13 Jbeta primers characterized the PCR. Repertoires were generated with immunoSEQ multiplex PCR, while TCRdb's copy carries only in-frame clones and drops some. The sample shows some 130,000 clones, about 80% of them seen only once. Whole-study findings and limits: Rates of TCR association differed by HLA locus in a later analysis, with DRB1 highest and HLA-C lowest. The records held CMV serostatus as the only immune exposure information. Later analysis associated a missense DCLRE1C variant with TCR beta V- and J-gene trimming.

Germline assignment: CDR1 SGDLS and CDR2 YYNGEE. The CDR3 contains 16 residues. J lost 1 base, V lost 0 bases, and 5 bases had no gene match. Input material: PBMCs. The sequence was obtained from a human donor in good health. This rearrangement joins TRBV9 to TRBJ2-7, with TRBD2 matching 9 bases. The CDR3 reads CASSVGSGGFSYEQYF. CDR3 sequence (DNA): TGTGCCAGCAGCGTAGGTAGCGGGGGTTTTTCCTACGAGCAGTACTTC.